Listed below are T cell receptor beta chains from one sample, sequenced in a study of radiotherapy plus CTLA-4 blockade in lung cancer. TCRdb keeps only in-frame clones here, not all; method: immunoSEQ multiplex PCR. The table lists 25,000 to 40,000 clones, around 70% of them singletons. The sample was peripheral blood, taken from a patient treated with radiotherapy plus ipilimumab. The receptors originated from a human donor with non-small cell lung cancer whose response to radiotherapy plus ipilimumab could not be evaluated. CDR3s include the opening cysteine and the closing phenylalanine or tryptophan. A D gene is named only where the DNA matches it firmly. Size tells how often a clone was seen (once, few, many) or the class of an expanded clone, and some rows leave it out.

J | size | length | D | V | DNA | CDR3
TRBJ1-1 | . | 17 | TRBD1 | TRBV7-9 | TGTGCCAGCAGCCAAGATAGTACGGGACAGCTAAACACTGAAGCTTTCTTT | CASSQDSTGQLNTEAFF
TRBJ2-1 | . | 16 | TRBD2 | TRBV5-6 | TGTGCCAGCAGCTTACACGGACTAGCGGCCTACAATGAGCAGTTCTTC | CASSLHGLAAYNEQFF
TRBJ1-2 | . | 14 | . | TRBV28 | TGTGCCAGCAGCGTTACAGGGAGCCTAGATGGCTACACCTTC | CASSVTGSLDGYTF
TRBJ2-3 | . | 15 | . | TRBV6-1 | TGTGCCAGCAGTGTTCGGGAACCGAGGACAGATACGCAGTATTTT | CASSVREPRTDTQYF
TRBJ2-5 | few | 13 | . | TRBV15 | TGTGCCACCAGCAGATCATCCACCGGGACCCAGTACTTC | CATSRSSTGTQYF
TRBJ1-2 | . | 17 | TRBD1 | TRBV4-1 | TGCGCCAGCAGCCATCCTATCAGGGGGGAAAGCCCCTATGGCTACACCTTC | CASSHPIRGESPYGYTF
TRBJ2-7 | . | 15 | TRBD2 | TRBV6-8 | TGTGCCAGCAGTGACCCGAGGACTAGCAGCGACGAGCAGTACTTC | CASSDPRTSSDEQYF
TRBJ2-7 | . | 12 | TRBD1 | TRBV28 | TGTGCCAGCAGTTTGAGGGGGCGAGGTCCGTACTTC | CASSLRGRGPYF
TRBJ2-1 | . | 15 | . | TRBV5-1 | TGCGCCAGCAGCCTAGGATATTCCTCCTACAATGAGCAGTTCTTC | CASSLGYSSYNEQFF
TRBJ2-6 | few | 15 | . | TRBV7-9 | TGTGCCAGCAGCTGGAGGGGGCCTGGGGCCAACGTCCTGACTTTC | CASSWRGPGANVLTF
TRBJ2-3 | . | 14 | . | TRBV28 | TGTGCCAGCATGTCTCAGGGTGGCACAGATACGCAGTATTTT | CASMSQGGTDTQYF
TRBJ2-4 | once | 17 | TRBD1 | TRBV5-1 | TGCGCCAGCAGCTTGGGTCGACAGGGCGTAGCCAAAAACATTCAGTACTTC | CASSLGRQGVAKNIQYF
TRBJ1-1 | . | 13 | . | TRBV29-1 | TGCAGCGTTGAAGGCAGATTAAACACTGAAGCTTTCTTT | CSVEGRLNTEAFF
TRBJ2-4 | . | 14 | . | TRBV5-6 | TGTGCCAGCAGCTTCCGGGGAGCTGCTGACGGTCAGTACTTC | CASSFRGAADGQYF
TRBJ2-7 | . | 13 | . | TRBV6-1 | TGTGCCAGCCGCAGGGGAAGAGTCTACGAGCAGTACTTC | CASRRGRVYEQYF
TRBJ1-2 | . | 17 | . | TRBV5-8 | TGTGCCAGCAGCTTGGTCTCCCAATTTTTTGAGAACTATGGCTACACCTTC | CASSLVSQFFENYGYTF
TRBJ1-1 | . | 13 | TRBD1 | TRBV28 | TGTGCCACCTGGACAGGGGGAAGCACTGAAGCTTTCTTT | CATWTGGSTEAFF
TRBJ2-2 | . | 15 | . | TRBV7-8 | TGTGCCAGCAGCTTAGCGGGGCTGAACACCGGGGAGCTGTTTTTT | CASSLAGLNTGELFF
TRBJ2-6 | once | 19 | TRBD1 | TRBV5-4 | TGTGCCAGCAGCTTCTTCGGGACAGGGGGCATCAGAGGGGCCAACGTCCTGACTTTC | CASSFFGTGGIRGANVLTF
TRBJ1-1 | . | 12 | TRBD1 | TRBV18 | TGTGCCAGCTCACCGGTACAGGGGGCTGGTTTCTTT | CASSPVQGAGFF
TRBJ2-2 | few | 18 | . | TRBV10-1 | TGCGCCAGCAGTGAGTACCCAGGCCAGTTTGCGAACACCGGGGAGCTGTTTTTT | CASSEYPGQFANTGELFF
TRBJ2-2 | . | 17 | . | TRBV27 | TGTGCCAGCAGTAGTGTGACGGGAGCCTTGGGCACCGGGGAGCTGTTTTTT | CASSSVTGALGTGELFF
TRBJ2-7 | . | 14 | . | TRBV1 | TGCACCAGCATGCGGCGGGAGTATTCCTACGAGCAGTACTTC | CTSMRREYSYEQYF
TRBJ1-1 | once | 14 | TRBD1 | TRBV6-1 | TGTGCCAGCAGTGGACAGGGAAAAAACACTGAAGCTTTCTTT | CASSGQGKNTEAFF
TRBJ1-6 | . | 13 | TRBD1 | TRBV5-1 | TGCGCCAGCAGCTTGGGGACAGGTTCACCCCTCCACTTT | CASSLGTGSPLHF
TRBJ1-1 | few | 13 | TRBD1 | TRBV5-1 | TGCGCCAGCAGCACGGGACAGAGCACTGAAGCTTTCTTT | CASSTGQSTEAFF
TRBJ2-7 | once | 17 | TRBD1 | TRBV28 | TGTGCCAGCAGGACTCCGGTCGGACAGGGGGCTAACTACGAGCAGTACTTC | CASRTPVGQGANYEQYF
TRBJ2-7 | . | 15 | . | TRBV30 | TGTGCCTGGAGTGTAAGTCCGGGACTGGGGGACGAGCAGTACTTC | CAWSVSPGLGDEQYF
TRBJ2-1 | few | 16 | . | TRBV5-1 | TGCGCCAGCAGCTGGGGGGGTAGGGGGGCCTACAATGAGCAGTTCTTC | CASSWGGRGAYNEQFF
TRBJ2-7 | few | 15 | TRBD2 | TRBV14 | TGTGCCAGCAGCCAATTTACTAGCGGAGCCTACGAGCAGTACTTC | CASSQFTSGAYEQYF
TRBJ1-1 | . | 16 | TRBD1 | TRBV9 | TGTGCCAGCAGCGCACGACAGGGGGGTGGCGGCACTGAAGCTTTCTTT | CASSARQGGGGTEAFF
TRBJ2-6 | . | 16 | . | TRBV27 | TGTGCCAGCAGTTTATCCTCAGGGGCCGGGGCCAACGTCCTGACTTTC | CASSLSSGAGANVLTF
TRBJ2-7 | . | 13 | TRBD1 | TRBV10-1 | TGCGCCAGCAGTGCGGACAGGGGCTACGAGCAGTACTTC | CASSADRGYEQYF
TRBJ1-1 | . | 14 | . | TRBV27 | TGTGCCAGCAGCCCGGAAACAGTGAACACTGAAGCTTTCTTT | CASSPETVNTEAFF
TRBJ1-3 | . | 17 | TRBD1 | TRBV7-2 | TGTGCCAGCAGCTTAGTGGGACAGGGCCTCTCTGGAAACACCATATATTTT | CASSLVGQGLSGNTIYF
TRBJ1-1 | . | 13 | TRBD1 | TRBV9 | TGTGCCAGCAGCACGACAGGGGATACTGAAGCTTTCTTT | CASSTTGDTEAFF
TRBJ2-7 | . | 12 | TRBD2 | TRBV30 | TGTGCCGGTAGCGGGAGCTCCTACGAGCAGTACTTC | CAGSGSSYEQYF
TRBJ2-5 | . | 17 | TRBD2 | TRBV19 | TGTGCCAGTGCGGGACTAGCGGGAAAAGCCCGCCAAGAGACCCAGTACTTC | CASAGLAGKARQETQYF